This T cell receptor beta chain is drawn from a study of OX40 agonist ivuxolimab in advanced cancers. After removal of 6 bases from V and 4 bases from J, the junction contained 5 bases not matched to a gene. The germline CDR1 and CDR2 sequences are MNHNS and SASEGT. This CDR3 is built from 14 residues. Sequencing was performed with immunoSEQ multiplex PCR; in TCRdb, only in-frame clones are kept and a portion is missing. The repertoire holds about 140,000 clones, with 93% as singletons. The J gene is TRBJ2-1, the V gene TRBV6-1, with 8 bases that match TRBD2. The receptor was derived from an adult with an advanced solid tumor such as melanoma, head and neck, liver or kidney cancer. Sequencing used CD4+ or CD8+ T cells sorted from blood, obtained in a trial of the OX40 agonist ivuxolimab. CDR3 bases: TGTGCCAGCAGAGAGCGGGAGAGGTACAATGAGCAGTTCTTC. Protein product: CASRERERYNEQFF.